What follows are 23 T cell receptor beta chains derived from one specimen sequenced in a study of blood T cell repertoires in COVID-19. The assay was immunoSEQ multiplex PCR, and TCRdb's table has in-frame clones only and misses some. The data contain around 160,000 clones, 78% of them singletons. The sequenced material came from peripheral blood. Receptors originate from a woman aged 80 or over with acute or convalescent COVID-19.

V usage is TRBV2 and J usage is TRBJ1-5, with D possibly TRBD1 on 6 matching bases. Per the germline V gene, CDR1 is SNHLY and CDR2 is FYNNEI. This CDR3 contains 12 residues. V lost 6 bases to trimming and J lost 9 bases, with 12 bases between them. DNA for the CDR3: TGTGCCAGCAGCAACCCGACAGGGCCCCAGCATTTT. It yields the protein CASSNPTGPQHF.

The chain couples TRBV18 to TRBJ2-3, with 8 nucleotides matching TRBD1. Germline values: CDR1 KGHSH, CDR2 LQKENI. The CDR3 runs 16 residues. Trimming at V came to 1 base and at J to 0 bases, leaving 3 bases not matched to a gene. This chain's CDR3 is CASSPQGQVSTDTQYF. In nucleotides, the CDR3 is TGTGCCAGCTCACCACAGGGACAGGTTAGCACAGATACGCAGTATTTT. Using reference TRBV18 and TRBJ2-3 for the parts outside the CDR3, the full variable domain is NAGVMQNPRHLVRRRGQEARLRCSPMKGHSHVYWYRQLPEEGLKFMVYLQKENIIDESGMPKERFSAEFPKEGPSILRIQQVVRGDSAAYFCASSPQGQVSTDTQYFGPGTRLTVL.

The chain employs TRBV27 and TRBJ2-3, with a weak D call TRBD1 (5 bases). The CDR3 loop spans 15 amino acids. V shed 7 bases and J shed 2 bases, with 16 bases lying between them. Germline V gives CDR1 MNHEY, CDR2 SMNVEV (reference sequence). The CDR3 coding sequence is TGTGCCAGCAAAGTCGGGCAGGGCCTCACAGATACGCAGTATTTT. Protein product: CASKVGQGLTDTQYF.

This clone has ten or more counts. The chain is built from TRBV19 and TRBJ2-6; TRBD1 matches at 9 bases. The CDR3 has 19 amino acids. V dropped 5 bases and J dropped 4; count of bases not matched to a gene: 15. Germline CDR1 LNHDA, CDR2 SQIVND (reference sequence). DNA of the CDR3: TGTGCCAGTAGTCTCCCCCGGCCCGGGACAGGGACCGGGGCCAACGTCCTGACTTTC. This codes for CASSLPRPGTGTGANVLTF.

The rearrangement uses TRBV6-5 and TRBJ2-7, with TRBD2 matching over 7 bases. Germline V CDR1 and CDR2: MNHEY, SVGAGI. Unmatched junction bases numbered 5, after V lost 0 bases and J lost 3 bases. The CDR3 has 15 residues. This chain's CDR3 is CASSYSRGEDYEQYF. DNA for the CDR3: TGTGCCAGCAGTTACTCTCGGGGGGAGGACTACGAGCAGTACTTC.

In its sample, this clone was seen a few times. The V and J genes are TRBV6-5 and TRBJ2-2; tentative D call: TRBD2 (6 bases). The V gene lost 7 bases and the J gene lost 2 bases, with 11 bases spanning the gap. This CDR3 comprises 14 residues. Germline V gene data show CDR1 as MNHEY and CDR2 as SVGAGI. The CDR3 sequence: CASKEGVNTGELFF. As DNA, the CDR3 is TGTGCCAGCAAGGAGGGAGTCAACACCGGGGAGCTGTTTTTT.

This clone has just a few counts. This chain uses TRBV9 with TRBJ1-2, with D hard to call. Trimming took off 3 bases at V and 8 bases at J, with 8 bases between the two ends. The germline V gene has CDR1 SGDLS and CDR2 YYNGEE. The CDR3 has 11 residues. This CDR3 is CASSGGGGYTF. In nucleotides, the CDR3 is TGTGCCAGCAGCGGAGGTGGGGGCTACACCTTC.

The chain employs TRBV5-1 and TRBJ1-1; D uncertain. From germline, CDR1 is SGHRS and CDR2 YFSETQ. The germline V and J ends were trimmed by 5 bases and 1 base, with 12 bases remaining between them. The CDR3 loop spans 14 amino acids. CDR3 region: CASSFTTENTEAFF. CDR3 DNA sequence: TGCGCCAGCAGTTTTACCACTGAGAACACTGAAGCTTTCTTT.

The chain has TRBV7-6 and TRBJ1-1; the match to TRBD1 covers 8 bases. Germline loops: CDR1 SGHVS, CDR2 FNYEAQ. The CDR3 length is 15 residues. Trimming took 5 bases from V and 4 from J; bases not matched to a gene: 9. This CDR3 is CASSPRQGSSTEAFF. As DNA, the CDR3 is TGTGCCAGCAGCCCAAGACAGGGGTCGAGCACTGAAGCTTTCTTT. Full variable domain (missing parts from reference TRBV7-6 and TRBJ1-1): GAGVSQSPRYKVTKRGQDVALRCDPISGHVSLYWYRQALGQGPEFLTYFNYEAQQDKSGLPNDRFSAERPEGSISTLTIQRTEQRDSAMYRCASSPRQGSSTEAFFGQGTRLTVV.

This chain joins TRBV12-5 and TRBJ1-5; no definite D call. The ends were cut back, 0 bases at V and 5 bases at J, with 14 bases in the middle. This CDR3 contains 16 residues. Germline V gives CDR1 LGHNT, CDR2 FRNRAP. The CDR3 DNA reads as TGTGCTAGTGGTTTGGTACTGGCAGGAGCGGATCAGCCCCAGCATTTT. Residues: CASGLVLAGADQPQHF.

In its sample, this clone was seen a few times. The chain employs TRBV11-2 and TRBJ2-1; D is ambiguous. V lost 5 bases, J lost 7 bases, and 27 bases lay in between. Germline V gives CDR1 SGHAT, CDR2 FQNNGV. The CDR3 is made up of 18 amino acids. This chain's CDR3 is CASSPLDRAVSSRNEQFF. The CDR3, as DNA: TGTGCCAGCAGCCCCCTAGACCGCGCGGTCTCCTCGCGGAATGAGCAGTTCTTC.

The genes are TRBV28 and TRBJ1-5; 8 positions agree with TRBD1. J lost 0 bases, V lost 4 bases, and 2 bases had no gene match. CDR1 is MDHEN and CDR2 is SYDVKM in the germline V gene. The CDR3 loop spans 15 amino acids. The DNA of the CDR3 is TGTGCCAGCAGTTCGGACAGGGTTAGCAATCAGCCCCAGCATTTT. Translating it yields CASSSDRVSNQPQHF.

The CDR3 coding sequence is TGTGCCAGCAGGGGGACAGCTGGAAACACCATATATTTT. Its translation: CASRGTAGNTIYF. The V call is TRBV2, the J call TRBJ1-3; 7 bases agree with TRBD1. Unmatched junction bases numbered 1, after V lost 6 bases and J lost 2 bases. This CDR3 is built from 13 residues. Germline V gene data show CDR1 as SNHLY and CDR2 as FYNNEI.

The V gene is TRBV6-5, the J gene TRBJ1-6, with 8 bases matching TRBD1. Germline V gene sequence: CDR1 MNHEY, CDR2 SVGAGI. The trim removed 4 bases at V and 9 bases at J, leaving 5 bases unmatched. The CDR3 is 14 amino acids. DNA of the CDR3: TGTGCCAGCAGTTTGACAGGGGAATTTTCACCCCTCCACTTT. Its protein is CASSLTGEFSPLHF.

The genes are TRBV30 and TRBJ1-5; D may be TRBD1 (5 bases). This CDR3 spans 13 amino acids. Germline lookup yields CDR1 GTSNPN and CDR2 SVGIG (reference sequence). With 2 bases removed from V and 6 bases from J, the gap between germline ends came to 11 bases. For the CDR3, the DNA is TGTGCCTGGAGTCAAAGGGGTTTTCAGCCCCAGCATTTT. It translates to CAWSQRGFQPQHF. Full variable domain (remainder filled in from reference TRBV30 and TRBJ1-5): SQTIHQWPATLVQPVGSPLSLECTVEGTSNPNLYWYRQAAGRGLQLLFYSVGIGQISSEVPQNLSASRPQDRQFILSSKKLLLSDSGFYLCAWSQRGFQPQHFGDGTRLSIL.

This clone was counted once. The junction differs from germline at one of its ends, possibly a read error. This rearrangement joins TRBV11-2 to TRBJ2-7; D not resolved. CDR3 length equals 14 residues. CDR1 and CDR2 from the germline V gene are SGHAT and FQNNGV. The CDR3 DNA follows: TGTGCCAGCAGCTTAGATCTGACGGCCAACCCTCAGGACTTC. As protein: CASSLDLTANPQDF.

The chain carries TRBV7-9 and TRBJ2-7; 10 nucleotides align to TRBD1. There are 15 residues in the CDR3. V lost 4 bases and J lost 0; bases outside the gene matches: 3. Germline V CDR1 and CDR2: SEHNR, FQNEAQ (reference sequence). The CDR3: CASSSDRGVSYEQYF. The CDR3, as DNA: TGTGCCAGCAGCTCGGACAGGGGGGTCTCCTACGAGCAGTACTTC.

The sample holds a few counts of this clone. The V call is TRBV6-6, the J call TRBJ1-6, with TRBD1 matching over 7 bases. Germline CDR1 is MNHNY and CDR2 is SVGAGI (reference sequence). The V segment lost 5 bases and the J segment 7 bases; nucleotides outside the gene matches: 8. CDR3 length: 15 residues. The chain's CDR3 is CASSTTGTANSPLHF. The CDR3 DNA follows: TGTGCCAGCAGTACAACCGGGACAGCAAATTCACCCCTCCACTTT.

The V gene is TRBV4-1, the J gene TRBJ2-7; the match to TRBD1 covers 8 bases. The germline gives CDR1 MGHRA, CDR2 YSYEKL. With V trimmed by 4 bases and J by 7 bases, 12 bases remained unmatched. CDR3 length: 15 amino acids. The CDR3 region has the DNA TGCGCCAGCAGCCGACCACCGGGACAGGACGTTGAGCAGTACTTC. The encoded protein is CASSRPPGQDVEQYF.

The CDR3 spells CASSLLGGRETQYF. In DNA, the CDR3 is TGTGCCAGCAGTTTATTAGGGGGAAGGGAGACCCAGTACTTC. This chain connects TRBV27 to TRBJ2-5; the D gene is possibly TRBD1 (6 bases). Per the germline V gene, CDR1 is MNHEY and CDR2 is SMNVEV (reference sequence). V was trimmed by 1 base and J by 5 bases, leaving 11 bases between them. This CDR3 region has 14 residues.

The rearrangement uses TRBV7-9 and TRBJ2-7; 8 bases map to TRBD2. This CDR3 is built from 13 residues. Germline V lookup: CDR1 SEHNR, CDR2 FQNEAQ (reference sequence). J gave up 10 bases and V 1 base, and 6 bases lay outside the gene matches. The CDR3 coding sequence is TGTGCCAGCAGCTTAGTCACTAGCGGATACCAGTACTTC. This sequence encodes CASSLVTSGYQYF.

This rearrangement joins TRBV30 to TRBJ1-5; 7 nucleotides agree with TRBD1. The CDR3 is made up of 13 amino acids. V was pared by 3 bases and J by 7 bases, with 6 bases of the junction left unmatched. Germline V gene sequence: CDR1 GTSNPN, CDR2 SVGIG (reference sequence). In DNA, the CDR3 is TGTGCCTGGAGCCCAGGGGGTTGGCAGCCCCAGCATTTT. This sequence encodes CAWSPGGWQPQHF.

The chain is built from TRBV6-6 and TRBJ1-5, with 8 nucleotides matching TRBD1. J gave up 3 bases and V 6 bases, and 7 bases lay outside the gene matches. Germline V lookup: CDR1 MNHNY, CDR2 SVGAGI (reference sequence). This CDR3 has 15 amino acids. The CDR3 DNA reads as TGTGCCAGCAGACCGGGACAGGACTTCAATCAGCCCCAGCATTTT. It yields the protein CASRPGQDFNQPQHF.